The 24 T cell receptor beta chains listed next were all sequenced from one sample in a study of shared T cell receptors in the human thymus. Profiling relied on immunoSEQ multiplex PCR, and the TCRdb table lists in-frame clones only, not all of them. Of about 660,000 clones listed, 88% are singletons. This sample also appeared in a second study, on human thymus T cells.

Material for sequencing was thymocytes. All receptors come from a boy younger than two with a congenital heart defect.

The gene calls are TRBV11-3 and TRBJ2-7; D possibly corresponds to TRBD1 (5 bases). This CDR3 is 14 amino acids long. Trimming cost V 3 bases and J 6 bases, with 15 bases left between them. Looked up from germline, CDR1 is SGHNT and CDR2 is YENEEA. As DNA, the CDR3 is TGTGCCAGCAGCTTCCCACAGGAACCCCGCGAGCAGTACTTC. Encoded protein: CASSFPQEPREQYF.

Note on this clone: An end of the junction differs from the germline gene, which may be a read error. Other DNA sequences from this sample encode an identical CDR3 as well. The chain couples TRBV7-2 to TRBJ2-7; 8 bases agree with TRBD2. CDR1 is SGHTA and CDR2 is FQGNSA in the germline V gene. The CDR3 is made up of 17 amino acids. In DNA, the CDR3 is TGTGCCAGCAGCTCGAGGCCTAGCGGGCAATTAGTCTACGAGCAGTATTTC. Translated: CASSSRPSGQLVYEQYF.

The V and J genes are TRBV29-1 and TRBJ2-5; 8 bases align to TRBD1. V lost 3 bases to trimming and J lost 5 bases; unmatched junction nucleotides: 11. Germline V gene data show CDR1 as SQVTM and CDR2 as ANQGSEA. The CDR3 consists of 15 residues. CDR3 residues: CSVDPPSGGGETQYF. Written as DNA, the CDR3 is TGCAGCGTTGACCCCCCCTCAGGGGGCGGGGAGACCCAGTACTTC. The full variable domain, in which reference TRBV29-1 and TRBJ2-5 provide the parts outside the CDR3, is SAVISQKPSRDICQRGTSLTIQCQVDSQVTMMFWYRQQPGQSLTLIATANQGSEATYESGFVIDKFPISRPNLTFSTLTVSNMSPEDSSIYLCSVDPPSGGGETQYFGPGTRLLVL.

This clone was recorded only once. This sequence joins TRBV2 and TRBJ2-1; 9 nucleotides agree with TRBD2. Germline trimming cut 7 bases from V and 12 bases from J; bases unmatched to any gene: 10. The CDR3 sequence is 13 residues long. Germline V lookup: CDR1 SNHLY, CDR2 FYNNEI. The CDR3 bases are TGTGCCAGCAAGGGACTAGCTGCTAGGGGGCAGTTCTTC. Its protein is CASKGLAARGQFF.

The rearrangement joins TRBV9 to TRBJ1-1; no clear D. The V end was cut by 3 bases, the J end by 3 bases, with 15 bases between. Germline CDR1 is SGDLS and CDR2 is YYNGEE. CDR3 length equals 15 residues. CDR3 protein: CASSASDTVDTEAFF. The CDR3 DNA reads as TGTGCCAGCAGCGCCTCTGATACTGTTGACACTGAAGCTTTCTTT.

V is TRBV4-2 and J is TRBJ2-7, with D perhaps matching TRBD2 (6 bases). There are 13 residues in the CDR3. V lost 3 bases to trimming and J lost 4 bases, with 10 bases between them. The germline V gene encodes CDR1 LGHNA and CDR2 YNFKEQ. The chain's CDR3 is CASSHYRGYEQYF. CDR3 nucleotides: TGTGCCAGCAGCCATTACCGGGGGTACGAGCAGTACTTC.

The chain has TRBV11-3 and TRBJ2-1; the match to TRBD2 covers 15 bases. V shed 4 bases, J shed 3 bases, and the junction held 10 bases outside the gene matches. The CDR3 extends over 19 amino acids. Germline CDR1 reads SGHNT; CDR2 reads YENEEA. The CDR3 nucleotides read TGTGCCAGCAGCTCTCCAGGACTAGCGGGAGGGCGTGTCTACAATGAGCAGTTCTTC. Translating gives CASSSPGLAGGRVYNEQFF.

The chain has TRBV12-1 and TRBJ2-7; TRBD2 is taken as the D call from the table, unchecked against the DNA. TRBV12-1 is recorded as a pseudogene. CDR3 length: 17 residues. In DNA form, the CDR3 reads TGTGCCAGCAGCTTTCAAAGCGGGAGGGCCGGATCGTACGAGCAGTACTTC. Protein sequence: CASSFQSGRAGSYEQYF.

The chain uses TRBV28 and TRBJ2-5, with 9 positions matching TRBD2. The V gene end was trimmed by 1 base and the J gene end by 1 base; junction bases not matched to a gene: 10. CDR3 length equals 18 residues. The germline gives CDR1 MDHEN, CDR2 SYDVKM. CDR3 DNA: TGTGCCAGCAGTTTATATCCTCCAACTAGCGGGCCCCAAGAGACCCAGTACTTC. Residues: CASSLYPPTSGPQETQYF.

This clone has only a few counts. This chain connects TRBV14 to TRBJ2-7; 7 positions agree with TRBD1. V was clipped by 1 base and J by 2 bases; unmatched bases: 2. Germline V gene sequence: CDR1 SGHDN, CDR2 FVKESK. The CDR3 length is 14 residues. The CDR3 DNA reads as TGTGCCAGCAGCCAAGGACAGGGAGCCTACGAGCAGTACTTC. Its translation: CASSQGQGAYEQYF.

The CDR3 DNA follows: TGTGCCAGCATACGAAACTGGGGACAGGGGCCCCAATACCCCCCCTACGAGCAGTACTTC. Protein sequence: CASIRNWGQGPQYPPYEQYF. This chain uses TRBV28 with TRBJ2-7, with 10 bases fitting TRBD1. Trimming at V came to 7 bases and at J to 2 bases, leaving 23 bases not matched to a gene. Per the germline V gene, CDR1 is MDHEN and CDR2 is SYDVKM. The CDR3 runs 20 residues.

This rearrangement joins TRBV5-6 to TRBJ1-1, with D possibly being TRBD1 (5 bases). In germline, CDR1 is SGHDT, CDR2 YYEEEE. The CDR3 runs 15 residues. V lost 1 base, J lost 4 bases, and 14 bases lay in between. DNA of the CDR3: TGTGCCAGCAGCTTGAGCGTCAGGGTGGGCACTGAAGCTTTCTTT. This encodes CASSLSVRVGTEAFF. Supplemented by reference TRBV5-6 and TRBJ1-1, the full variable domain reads DAGVTQSPTHLIKTRGQQVTLRCSPKSGHDTVSWYQQALGQGPQFIFQYYEEEERQRGNFPDRFSGHQFPNYSSELNVNALLLGDSALYLCASSLSVRVGTEAFFGQGTRLTVV.

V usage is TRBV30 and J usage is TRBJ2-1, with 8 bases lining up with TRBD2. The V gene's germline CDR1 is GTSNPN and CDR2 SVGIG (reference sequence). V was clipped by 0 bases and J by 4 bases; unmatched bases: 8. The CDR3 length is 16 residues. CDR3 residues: CAWSVRVSGTYNEQFF. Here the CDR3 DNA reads TGTGCCTGGAGTGTACGGGTTAGCGGGACGTACAATGAGCAGTTCTTC.

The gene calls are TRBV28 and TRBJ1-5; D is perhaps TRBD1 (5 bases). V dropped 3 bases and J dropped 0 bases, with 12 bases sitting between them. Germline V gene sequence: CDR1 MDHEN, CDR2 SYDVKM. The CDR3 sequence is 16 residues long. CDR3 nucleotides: TGTGCCAGCAGTTTGGGGCAGATGCATAGCAATCAGCCCCAGCATTTT. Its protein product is CASSLGQMHSNQPQHF.

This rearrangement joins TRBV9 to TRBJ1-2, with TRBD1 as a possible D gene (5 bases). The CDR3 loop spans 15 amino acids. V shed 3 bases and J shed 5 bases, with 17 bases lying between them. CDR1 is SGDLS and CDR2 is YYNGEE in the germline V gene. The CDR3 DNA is TGTGCCAGCAGCGCGCGGGGGGGGGACGTATATGGCTACACCTTC. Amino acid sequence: CASSARGGDVYGYTF. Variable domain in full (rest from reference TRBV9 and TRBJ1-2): DSGVTQTPKHLITATGQRVTLRCSPRSGDLSVYWYQQSLDQGLQFLIQYYNGEERAKGNILERFSAQQFPDLHSELNLSSLELGDSALYFCASSARGGDVYGYTFGSGTRLTVV.

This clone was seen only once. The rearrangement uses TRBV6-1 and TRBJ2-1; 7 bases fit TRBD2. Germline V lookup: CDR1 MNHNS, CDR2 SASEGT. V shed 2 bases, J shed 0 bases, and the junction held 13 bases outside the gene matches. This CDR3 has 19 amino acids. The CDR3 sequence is CASSESGLAARSSYNEQFF. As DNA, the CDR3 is TGTGCCAGCAGTGAATCTGGGCTAGCGGCCCGGAGCTCCTACAATGAGCAGTTCTTC.

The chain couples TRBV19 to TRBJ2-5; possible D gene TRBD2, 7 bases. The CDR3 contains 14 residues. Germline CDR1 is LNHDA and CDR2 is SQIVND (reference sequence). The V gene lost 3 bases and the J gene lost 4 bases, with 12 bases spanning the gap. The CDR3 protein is CASSIRGGGETQYF. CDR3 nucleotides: TGTGCCAGTAGTATTAGAGGGGGGGGAGAGACCCAGTACTTC.

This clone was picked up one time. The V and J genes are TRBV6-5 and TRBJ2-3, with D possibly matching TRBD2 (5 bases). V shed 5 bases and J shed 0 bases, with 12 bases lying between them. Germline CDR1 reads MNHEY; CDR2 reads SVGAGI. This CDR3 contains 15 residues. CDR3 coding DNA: TGTGCCAGCAGTCCCCGGGGTGTTAGCACAGATACGCAGTATTTT. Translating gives CASSPRGVSTDTQYF.

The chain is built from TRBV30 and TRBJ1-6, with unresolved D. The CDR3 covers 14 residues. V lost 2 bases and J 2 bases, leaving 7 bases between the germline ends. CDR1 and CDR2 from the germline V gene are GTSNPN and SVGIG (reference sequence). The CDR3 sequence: CAWSSQTYNSPLHF. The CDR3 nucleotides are TGTGCCTGGAGTTCCCAGACCTATAATTCACCCCTCCACTTT.

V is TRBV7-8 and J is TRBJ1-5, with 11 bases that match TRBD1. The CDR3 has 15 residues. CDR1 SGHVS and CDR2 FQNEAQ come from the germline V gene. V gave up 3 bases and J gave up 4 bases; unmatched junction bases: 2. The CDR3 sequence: CASSLGQGENQPQHF. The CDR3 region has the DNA TGTGCCAGCAGCTTGGGACAGGGGGAGAATCAGCCCCAGCATTTT.

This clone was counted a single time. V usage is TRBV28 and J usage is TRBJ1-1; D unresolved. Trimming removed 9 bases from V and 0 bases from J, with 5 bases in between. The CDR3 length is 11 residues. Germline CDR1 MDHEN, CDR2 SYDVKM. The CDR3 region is CASKMNTEAFF. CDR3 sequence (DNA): TGTGCCAGTAAAATGAACACTGAAGCTTTCTTT.

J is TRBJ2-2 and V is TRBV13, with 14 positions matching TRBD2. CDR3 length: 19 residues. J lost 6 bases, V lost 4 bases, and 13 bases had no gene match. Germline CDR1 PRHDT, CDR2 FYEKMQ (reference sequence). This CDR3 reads CASSSTLTSGRALAGELFF. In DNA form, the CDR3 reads TGTGCCAGCAGCTCAACACTGACTAGCGGGAGGGCCCTCGCCGGGGAGCTGTTTTTT.

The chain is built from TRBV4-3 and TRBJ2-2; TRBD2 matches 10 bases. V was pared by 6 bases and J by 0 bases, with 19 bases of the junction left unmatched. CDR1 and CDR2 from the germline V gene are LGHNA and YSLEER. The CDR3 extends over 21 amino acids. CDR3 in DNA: TGCGCCAGCAGAGGGGGGAATTGGACTAGCGGATGCGGCGCGAACACCGGGGAGCTGTTTTTT. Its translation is CASRGGNWTSGCGANTGELFF.

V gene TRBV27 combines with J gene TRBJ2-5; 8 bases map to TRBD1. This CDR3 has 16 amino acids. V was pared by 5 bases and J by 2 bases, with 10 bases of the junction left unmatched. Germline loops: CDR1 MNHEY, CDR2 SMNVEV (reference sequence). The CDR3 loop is CASSPHHRGTQETQYF. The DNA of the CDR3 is TGTGCCAGCAGTCCACACCACAGGGGGACTCAAGAGACCCAGTACTTC.